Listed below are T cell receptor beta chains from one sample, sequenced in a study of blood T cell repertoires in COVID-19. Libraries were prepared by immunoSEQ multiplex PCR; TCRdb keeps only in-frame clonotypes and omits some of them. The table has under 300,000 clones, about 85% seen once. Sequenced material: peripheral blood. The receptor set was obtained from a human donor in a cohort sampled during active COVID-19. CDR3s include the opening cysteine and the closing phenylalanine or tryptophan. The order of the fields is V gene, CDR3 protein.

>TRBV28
CASMRRSSYNEQFF
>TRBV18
CASSPRSDRGLYEQYF
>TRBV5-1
CASSLAGQGSYNEQFF
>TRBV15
CATSSTSGFHYEQYF
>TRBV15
CATSYSTNEKLFF
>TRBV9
CASSVDPTGTGELFF
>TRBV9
CASSARQGSYEQYF
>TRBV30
CAWSRAATGEKLFF
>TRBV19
CAGNRGVGQPQHF
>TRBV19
CASSIGWGVTPGPDLRYF
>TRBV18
CASSVGSGSGYTF
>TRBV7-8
CASSPPFGEQYF
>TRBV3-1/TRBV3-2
CASSQGGSEQYF
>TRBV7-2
CASSSASGSTYEQYF
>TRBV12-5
CASATSYLAGGRGTQYF
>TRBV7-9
CASSGQGRNEQFF
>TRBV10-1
CASSESPGRVDEQFF
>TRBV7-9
CASSMDSYGYTF
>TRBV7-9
CASSRRGASLYNEQFF
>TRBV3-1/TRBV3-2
CASRGGLAGVTDTQYF